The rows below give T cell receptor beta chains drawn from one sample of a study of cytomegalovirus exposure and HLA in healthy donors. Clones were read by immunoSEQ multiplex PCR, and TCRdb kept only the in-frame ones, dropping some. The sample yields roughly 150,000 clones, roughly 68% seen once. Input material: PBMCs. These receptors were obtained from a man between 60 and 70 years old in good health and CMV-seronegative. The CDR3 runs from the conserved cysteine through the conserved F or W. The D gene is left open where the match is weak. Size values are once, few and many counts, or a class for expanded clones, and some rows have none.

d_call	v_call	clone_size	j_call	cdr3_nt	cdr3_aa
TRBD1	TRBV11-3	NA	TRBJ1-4	TGTGCCAGCGGCAAAACCGGGACAGGGGGCGGAAAACTGTTTTTT	CASGKTGTGGGKLFF
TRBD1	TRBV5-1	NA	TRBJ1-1	TGCGCCAGCAGCTACTCGAAGACAGGGGGCCTAAGGGATGACACTGAAGCTTTCTTT	CASSYSKTGGLRDDTEAFF
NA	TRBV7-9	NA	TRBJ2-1	TGTGCCAGCAGCTTAGCAGGTTCGGGTGAGCAGTTCTTC	CASSLAGSGEQFF
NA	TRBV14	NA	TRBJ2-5	TGTGCCAGCAGCCAAGCGTTTCGGGTGGCCCAGTACTTC	CASSQAFRVAQYF
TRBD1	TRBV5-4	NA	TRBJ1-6	TGTGCCAGCAGCTTGGTGGACAGGGCTAACTATAATTCACCCCTCCACTTT	CASSLVDRANYNSPLHF
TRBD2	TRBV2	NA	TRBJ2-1	TGTGCCAGCAACCTGGGACTAGCGGCCAATGAGCAGTTCTTC	CASNLGLAANEQFF
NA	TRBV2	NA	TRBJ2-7	TGTGCCAGCAATACAGGGGGGGTGGGGGCGCAGTACTTC	CASNTGGVGAQYF
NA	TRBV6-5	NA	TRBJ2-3	TGTGCCAGCAGTTACTCGAATAGCGAGTACCTCAGTACGCAGTATTTT	CASSYSNSEYLSTQYF
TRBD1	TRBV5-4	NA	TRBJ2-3	TGTGCCAGCAGCTCAAAAAAGACAGGGGGCACAGATACGCAGTATTTT	CASSSKKTGGTDTQYF
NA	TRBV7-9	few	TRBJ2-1	TGTGCCAGCAGCTTAAGGACTGTGGGGAATGAGCAGTTCTTC	CASSLRTVGNEQFF
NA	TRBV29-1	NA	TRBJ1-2	TGCAGCGCCCCGGGGGAAGCTAACTATGGCTACACCTTC	CSAPGEANYGYTF
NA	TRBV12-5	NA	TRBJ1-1	TGTGCTAGTGGTTTTAGCCCCCTTTTTGGAAACTGGGACACTGAAGCTTTCTTT	CASGFSPLFGNWDTEAFF
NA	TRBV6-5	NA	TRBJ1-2	TGTGCCAGCAGCCGCCCATACAGTAACTATGGCTACACCTTC	CASSRPYSNYGYTF
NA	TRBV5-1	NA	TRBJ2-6	TGCGCCAGCAGCTTGGTGTCCGGGACTGGGGCCAACGTCCTGACTTTC	CASSLVSGTGANVLTF
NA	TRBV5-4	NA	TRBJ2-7	TGTGCCAGCAGCTGGCGGGACAGTTACGAGCAGTACTTC	CASSWRDSYEQYF
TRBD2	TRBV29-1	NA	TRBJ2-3	TGCAGCGTTGCGATGGAGGGAGGGCCAAGCGATACGCAGTATTTT	CSVAMEGGPSDTQYF
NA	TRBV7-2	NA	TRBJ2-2	TGTGCCAGCAGCCCCCCCAGCGGTCCCGTGGCCGGGGAGCTGTTTTTT	CASSPPSGPVAGELFF
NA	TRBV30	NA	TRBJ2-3	TGTGCCTGGAGTATTGCCCATAACCCGCGGGACGGTCTGGGTAGCACAGATACGCAGTATTTT	CAWSIAHNPRDGLGSTDTQYF
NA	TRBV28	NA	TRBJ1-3	TGTGCCAGCAGCGTAAAAGCCAGGATTTTCTCTGGAAACACCATATATTTT	CASSVKARIFSGNTIYF
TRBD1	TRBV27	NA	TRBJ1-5	TGTGCCAGCACCCCCCTACAGGGGGCGAGGAAGGATCAGCCCCAGCATTTT	CASTPLQGARKDQPQHF
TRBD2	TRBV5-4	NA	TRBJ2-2	TGTGCCAGCAGCTTGGGCGGGATTAAGGGAGGGACCGGGGAGCTGTTTTTT	CASSLGGIKGGTGELFF
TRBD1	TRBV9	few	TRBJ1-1	TGTGCCAGCAGCGTAACGGACAGGCGGACTGAAGCTTTCTTT	CASSVTDRRTEAFF
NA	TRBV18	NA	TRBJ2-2	TGTGCCAGCTCACCAGGGACTGGTAACACCGGGGAGCTGTTTTTT	CASSPGTGNTGELFF
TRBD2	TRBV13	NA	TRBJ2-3	TGTGCCAGCAGCTACACGGAGCTAGCGGTTAGCACAGATACGCAGTATTTT	CASSYTELAVSTDTQYF
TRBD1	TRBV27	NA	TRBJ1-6	TGTGCCAGCAGAGGACAGGATCCAAATTCACCCCTCCACTTT	CASRGQDPNSPLHF
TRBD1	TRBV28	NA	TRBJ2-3	TGTGCCAGCAGTCTCAGGACAGGGCGGGCAGATACGCAGTATTTT	CASSLRTGRADTQYF
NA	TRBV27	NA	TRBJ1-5	TGTGCCAGCAGTTTGCGGGGGAGGCAGGGGCAGCCCCAGCATTTT	CASSLRGRQGQPQHF
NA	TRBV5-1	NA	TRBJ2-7	TGCGCCAGCAGCTTGGCGGCCAGGTCGTCCTACGAGCAGTACTTC	CASSLAARSSYEQYF
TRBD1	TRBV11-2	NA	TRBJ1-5	TGTGCCAGCAGCTTAGCTTCAGGGGGCGGGCAGCCCCAGCATTTT	CASSLASGGGQPQHF
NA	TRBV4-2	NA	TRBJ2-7	TGTGCCAGCAGCCAAGGGGTAGGGGCTGGATCCTACGAGCAGTACTTC	CASSQGVGAGSYEQYF
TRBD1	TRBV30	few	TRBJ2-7	TGTGCCTGGAGTTTAACTTTCGACAGGGGAGTGGACGAGCAGTACTTC	CAWSLTFDRGVDEQYF
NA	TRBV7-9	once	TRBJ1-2	TGTGCCAGCAGCTTAAACAGGTCGAGAGGCTACACCTTC	CASSLNRSRGYTF
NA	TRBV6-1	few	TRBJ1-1	TGTGCCAGCAGTGAAGCGTGGCAGACATATGAAGCTTTCTTT	CASSEAWQTYEAFF
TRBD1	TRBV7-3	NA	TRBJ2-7	TGTGCCAGCAGCCCCGGCAGGGGGCCTTACGAGCAGTACTTC	CASSPGRGPYEQYF
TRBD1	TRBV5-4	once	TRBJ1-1	TGTGCCAGCAGCTCCGCGACAGGGACTAACACTGAAGCTTTCTTT	CASSSATGTNTEAFF
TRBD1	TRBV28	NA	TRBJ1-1	TGTGCCAGCAGTCCCCCCGGGACAGGGATAGCTTTCTTT	CASSPPGTGIAFF
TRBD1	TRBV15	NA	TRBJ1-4	TGTGCCACCAGCCTAGACAGGGGCCCAACTAATGAAAAACTGTTTTTT	CATSLDRGPTNEKLFF
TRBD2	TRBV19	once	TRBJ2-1	TGTGCCAGTAGTAGCGAGCGGGAAATTGGTGAGCAGTTCTTC	CASSSEREIGEQFF
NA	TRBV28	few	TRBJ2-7	TGTGCCAGCAGTTTATGGAGGGAGCAGTACTTC	CASSLWREQYF
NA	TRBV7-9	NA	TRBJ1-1	TGTGCCAGCAGCCCCACACAGGGAACTGGCACTGAAGCTTTCTTT	CASSPTQGTGTEAFF
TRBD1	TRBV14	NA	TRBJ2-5	TGTGCCAGCAGCCCCACTAGAGACAGGGAGGAGACCCAGTACTTC	CASSPTRDREETQYF
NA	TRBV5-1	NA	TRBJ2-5	TGCGCCAGCAGCTTGGCGGTACAAGAGACCCAGTACTTC	CASSLAVQETQYF
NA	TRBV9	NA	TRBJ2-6	TGTGCCAGCAGCGTAGGTAGTGCCCTCTCTGGGGCCAACGTCCTGACTTTC	CASSVGSALSGANVLTF
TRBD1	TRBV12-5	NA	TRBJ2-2	TGTGCTAGTGGTTCGGGACAGACCGGCGGGGAGCTGTTTTTT	CASGSGQTGGELFF
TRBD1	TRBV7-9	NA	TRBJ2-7	TGTGCCAGCAGCTACCCGGAGACAGGGCAATCCTACGAGCAGTACTTC	CASSYPETGQSYEQYF
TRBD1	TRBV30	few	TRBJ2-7	TGTGCCTCTGGACAGGGACGGGGCTCCTACGAGCAGTACTTC	CASGQGRGSYEQYF
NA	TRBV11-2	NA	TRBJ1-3	TGTGCCAGCAGCTTAGATAGAAACACCATATATTTT	CASSLDRNTIYF
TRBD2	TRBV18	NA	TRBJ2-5	TGTGCCAGCTCACCAATAGCGGGGACCCAAGAGACCCAGTACTTC	CASSPIAGTQETQYF
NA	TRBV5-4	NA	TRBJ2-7	TGTGCCAGCAGCTTGCAGGGGTCCTCCTACGAGCAGTACTTC	CASSLQGSSYEQYF
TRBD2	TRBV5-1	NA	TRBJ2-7	TGCGCCAGCAGCCCGGGACTAGCGGGTCTCTACGAGCAGTACTTC	CASSPGLAGLYEQYF
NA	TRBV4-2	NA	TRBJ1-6	TGTGCCAGCAGCCAAGAACCGGGGTACGGACCCCTCCACTTT	CASSQEPGYGPLHF
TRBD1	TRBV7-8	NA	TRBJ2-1	TGTGCCAGCAGCTTAAAAAACAGGGGGAGCTCCTACAATGAGCAGTTCTTC	CASSLKNRGSSYNEQFF
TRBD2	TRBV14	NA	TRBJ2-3	TGTGCCAGCAGCCACCATAGCGGGTCCACAGATACGCAGTATTTT	CASSHHSGSTDTQYF
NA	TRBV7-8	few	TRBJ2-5	TGTGCCAGCAGGAGGAGGGACAGCAATCAAGAGACCCAGTACTTC	CASRRRDSNQETQYF
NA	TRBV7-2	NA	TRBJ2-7	TGTGCCAGCAGCCCCCGATGGACAAAGACCGAAGAGCAGTACTTC	CASSPRWTKTEEQYF
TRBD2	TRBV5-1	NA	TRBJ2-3	TGCGCCAGCAGCTTGGGGGACGGCGGGGAGGGAGATACGCAGTATTTT	CASSLGDGGEGDTQYF
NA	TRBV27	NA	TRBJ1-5	TGTGCCAGCAGTTTAAGGGGACCCCAGCATTTT	CASSLRGPQHF
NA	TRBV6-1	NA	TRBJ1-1	TGTGCCAGCAGTGAGAGAGGGGGGAACACTGAAGCTTTCTTT	CASSERGGNTEAFF
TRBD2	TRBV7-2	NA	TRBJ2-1	TGTGCCAGCAGCTTAGCGAGCGGGAGTCACAATGAGCAGTTCTTC	CASSLASGSHNEQFF
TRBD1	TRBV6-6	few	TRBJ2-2	TGTGCCAGCAGCTGGGGACAGGCGAGGACCGGGGAGCTGTTTTTT	CASSWGQARTGELFF